The 22 T cell receptor beta chains listed next were all sequenced from one sample in a study of cytomegalovirus exposure and HLA in healthy donors. Primers: 60 Vbeta forward and 13 Jbeta reverse. Using immunoSEQ multiplex PCR, the repertoire was profiled, and TCRdb retains in-frame clones only, with some absent. The table includes 150,000 to 200,000 clones, roughly 75% detected once. The material sequenced was PBMCs. All receptors derive from a middle-aged man in good health and CMV-seronegative.

The chain joins TRBV10-2 to TRBJ2-7, with D possibly TRBD1 on 6 matching bases. V dropped 2 bases and J dropped 1 base, with 9 bases sitting between them. The V gene's germline CDR1 is WSHSY and CDR2 SAAADI. This CDR3 has 14 amino acids. As DNA, the CDR3 is TGCGCCAGCAGTGAGGGCCAGGGGTCCTACGAGCAGTACTTC. The encoded protein is CASSEGQGSYEQYF.

The chain uses TRBV10-1 and TRBJ2-3; 13 nucleotides align to TRBD2. Germline V CDR1 and CDR2: WNHNN, SYGVQD (reference sequence). V lost 3 bases, J lost 0 bases, and 6 bases stayed unmatched. The length of the CDR3 is 18 residues. The CDR3 DNA follows: TGCGCCAGCAGTGATTCCGGGACTAGCGGGGCTAGCACAGATACGCAGTATTTT. Encoded protein: CASSDSGTSGASTDTQYF.

This chain uses TRBV7-2 with TRBJ1-1; maybe TRBD1 (5 bases). The CDR3 has 15 residues. Per the germline V gene, CDR1 is SGHTA and CDR2 is FQGNSA. V gave up 5 bases and J gave up 1 base, with 14 bases separating them. The CDR3 sequence is CASSTGGTANTEAFF. The CDR3 DNA is TGTGCCAGCAGCACGGGCGGGACGGCGAACACTGAAGCTTTCTTT.

This clone was observed a few times. The J gene is TRBJ2-3, the V gene TRBV5-4; 8 nucleotides line up with TRBD1. Trimming cost V 4 bases and J 2 bases; bases outside gene matches: 6. Germline-derived CDR1 and CDR2 are SGHNT and YYREEE (reference sequence). The CDR3 consists of 15 residues. The CDR3 sequence: CASSVRDRPTDTQYF. The CDR3 DNA reads TGTGCCAGCAGCGTGCGGGACAGGCCCACAGATACGCAGTATTTT.

V and J are TRBV2 and TRBJ2-1, with D tentatively TRBD2 (5 bases). With 6 bases removed from V and 5 bases from J, the gap between germline ends came to 5 bases. The CDR3 runs to 11 residues. Germline lookup yields CDR1 SNHLY and CDR2 FYNNEI. This CDR3 reads CASSGDNEQFF. The CDR3 DNA reads as TGTGCCAGCAGCGGGGACAATGAGCAGTTCTTC.

The gene calls are TRBV7-6 and TRBJ2-3, with D perhaps TRBD2 (6 bases). V lost 6 bases, J lost 1 base, and 20 bases lay in between. There are 17 residues in the CDR3. Germline V CDR1 and CDR2: SGHVS, FNYEAQ. The CDR3 protein is CASRPGTSPGGTDTQYF. The DNA of the CDR3 is TGTGCCAGCAGGCCAGGGACTTCTCCCGGGGGCACAGATACGCAGTATTTT. The full variable domain, its missing parts supplied by reference TRBV7-6 and TRBJ2-3, is GAGVSQSPRYKVTKRGQDVALRCDPISGHVSLYWYRQALGQGPEFLTYFNYEAQQDKSGLPNDRFSAERPEGSISTLTIQRTEQRDSAMYRCASRPGTSPGGTDTQYFGPGTRLTVL.

This clone was seen only once. The chain is built from TRBV5-1 and TRBJ2-1; TRBD2 matches at 7 bases. Per the germline V gene, CDR1 is SGHRS and CDR2 is YFSETQ. There are 16 residues in the CDR3. J was trimmed by 8 bases and V by 0 bases; bases with no gene match: 11. The CDR3 spells CASSLGSGDYSYEQFF. The CDR3 DNA reads as TGCGCCAGCAGCTTGGGGAGCGGGGACTATTCATATGAGCAGTTCTTC.

This chain joins TRBV6-5 and TRBJ2-1; 9 positions agree with TRBD2. The CDR3 runs 15 residues. The germline V gene has CDR1 MNHEY and CDR2 SVGAGI. Unmatched junction bases numbered 8, after V lost 8 bases and J lost 3 bases. CDR3 loop: CASGASGAHYNEQFF. The DNA for the CDR3 is TGTGCCAGCGGGGCTAGCGGGGCTCACTACAATGAGCAGTTCTTC.

This chain connects TRBV11-3 to TRBJ2-1; a weak D match, TRBD2 (5 bases). Germline-derived CDR1 and CDR2 are SGHNT and YENEEA. This CDR3 comprises 15 residues. V was trimmed by 2 bases and J by 0 bases, leaving 8 bases between them. For the CDR3, the DNA is TGTGCCAGCAGCTTAAGGGAGAGCTCCTACAATGAGCAGTTCTTC. It specifies CASSLRESSYNEQFF.

This clone was observed a few times. The J gene is TRBJ1-5, the V gene TRBV6-1; no definite D call. V was shortened by 1 base and J by 0 bases, with 13 bases between the two germline ends. Germline lookup yields CDR1 MNHNS and CDR2 SASEGT. The CDR3 is made up of 17 amino acids. The CDR3 loop is CASSEGRGIYSNQPQHF. The CDR3, as DNA: TGTGCCAGCAGTGAAGGGCGCGGGATCTATAGCAATCAGCCCCAGCATTTT.

This chain joins TRBV7-2 and TRBJ2-3, with 7 bases matching TRBD2. The CDR3 has 16 amino acids. Germline CDR1 is SGHTA and CDR2 is FQGNSA. Trimming at V came to 5 bases and at J to 0 bases, leaving 8 bases not matched to a gene. The CDR3 reads CASSHRGLLSTDTQYF. The CDR3 DNA follows: TGTGCCAGCAGCCACCGGGGACTACTCAGCACAGATACGCAGTATTTT.

This chain connects TRBV7-3 to TRBJ2-5, with D perhaps TRBD2 (7 bases). The germline V gene encodes CDR1 SGHTA and CDR2 FQGTGA. The CDR3 contains 15 residues. V shed 2 bases and J shed 4 bases, with 14 bases lying between them. CDR3 amino acids: CASSLLAGEGETQYF. DNA of the CDR3: TGTGCCAGCAGCTTATTGGCAGGGGAGGGAGAGACCCAGTACTTC.

The chain combines TRBV5-1 with TRBJ2-3; 7 nucleotides agree with TRBD2. Germline CDR1 and CDR2: SGHRS and YFSETQ. Trimming took 9 bases from V and 11 from J; bases not matched to a gene: 18. The CDR3 contains 14 residues. CDR3 residues: CAKRKDGSGKRQYF. The DNA for the CDR3 is TGCGCCAAAAGAAAGGATGGAAGCGGGAAACGGCAGTATTTT.

This clone came up a few times. The rearrangement links TRBV4-1 to TRBJ2-7; possibly TRBD2 for D (6 bases). CDR3 length: 16 amino acids. Trimming removed 3 bases at V and 3 bases at J, with 18 bases between. The germline V gene encodes CDR1 MGHRA and CDR2 YSYEKL. The CDR3 DNA follows: TGCGCCAGCAGCCATCCGGGCCGCGGGAAGGGCTACGAGCAGTACTTC. Protein sequence: CASSHPGRGKGYEQYF.

The V and J genes are TRBV7-3 and TRBJ2-3, with TRBD2 identical over 8 bases. The CDR3 loop spans 17 amino acids. Unmatched junction bases numbered 12, after V lost 5 bases and J lost 2 bases. Germline V gene sequence: CDR1 SGHTA, CDR2 FQGTGA. This chain's CDR3 is CASSLMAVAGPTDTQYF. DNA of the CDR3: TGTGCCAGCAGCCTCATGGCCGTAGCGGGGCCCACAGATACGCAGTATTTT.

V gene TRBV19 combines with J gene TRBJ2-7; D gene unclear. Germline V gene lookup returns CDR1 LNHDA and CDR2 SQIVND (reference sequence). CDR3 length equals 13 residues. V lost 2 bases and J 3 bases, leaving 8 bases between the germline ends. Here the CDR3 DNA reads TGTGCCAGTAGTATAAACAGAGACTACGAGCAGTACTTC. Translated: CASSINRDYEQYF.

This rearrangement joins TRBV5-5 to TRBJ1-1; tentatively, D is TRBD1 (6 bases). Trimming stripped 2 bases from V and 3 bases from J, with 17 bases between. Germline CDR1 reads SGHKS; CDR2 reads YYEKEE (reference sequence). The CDR3 has 16 residues. Written as DNA, the CDR3 is TGTGCCAGCAGCTTCCGAGAGGCCCAGGGGTACACTGAAGCTTTCTTT. Its protein is CASSFREAQGYTEAFF.

V and J are TRBV29-1 and TRBJ1-1; D not resolved. Germline V CDR1 and CDR2: SQVTM, ANQGSEA. The CDR3 loop spans 14 amino acids. Trimming left V 6 bases short and J 3 bases short, with 17 bases between. DNA of the CDR3: TGCAGCGTAGTCGTTCGGGGATTTCACACTGAAGCTTTCTTT. This encodes CSVVVRGFHTEAFF.

The sample holds one count of this clone. The J gene is TRBJ1-2, the V gene TRBV12-5; 7 bases map to TRBD1. This CDR3 spans 16 amino acids. From germline, CDR1 is LGHNT and CDR2 FRNRAP. J was trimmed by 0 bases and V by 4 bases; bases with no gene match: 8. DNA for the CDR3: TGTGCTAGTGGTTCCCCGGGACAGCAAGCTAACTATGGCTACACCTTC. This codes for CASGSPGQQANYGYTF.

The chain is built from TRBV27 and TRBJ2-7; 9 bases align to TRBD2. Unmatched junction bases numbered 5, after V lost 0 bases and J lost 2 bases. Germline V CDR1 and CDR2: MNHEY, SMNVEV (reference sequence). The CDR3 covers 16 residues. The CDR3 nucleotides are TGTGCCAGCAGTTTATCACGGGCGGGGGGGCCCTACGAGCAGTACTTC. Translating it yields CASSLSRAGGPYEQYF.

This clone was seen a few times. The chain is built from TRBV11-3 and TRBJ2-1; a weak D match, TRBD2 (6 bases). Deletions cut 0 bases from V and 12 bases from J, with 9 bases between. Germline V gene sequence: CDR1 SGHNT, CDR2 YENEEA. This CDR3 is 12 amino acids long. The CDR3, as DNA: TGTGCCAGCAGCTTAGATGGGGGAGGGCAGTTCTTC. It yields the protein CASSLDGGGQFF.

This clone was found a few times. The J gene is TRBJ1-4, the V gene TRBV6-5, with 7 nucleotides matching TRBD1. Trimming removed 0 bases from V and 12 bases from J; junction bases left unmatched: 4. Per the germline V gene, CDR1 is MNHEY and CDR2 is SVGAGI. The CDR3 sequence is 13 residues long. In DNA, the CDR3 is TGTGCCAGCAGTTACTCCGGACAGGAAGAACTGTTTTTT. Amino acids: CASSYSGQEELFF.